This T cell receptor beta chain was sequenced in a study of PD-1 blockade in mismatch repair-deficient tumors. The CDR3 runs to 14 residues. In germline, CDR1 is SGHRS, CDR2 YFSETQ. Trimming took 4 bases from V and 7 from J, leaving 15 bases between them. Time point of the sample: roughly ten-day in vitro stimulation with candidate neoantigen peptide 6. PCR or immunohistochemistry showed mismatch repair deficiency in every enrolled patient. Baseline for clone expansion was a parallel culture with no peptide. Study results and caveats: Rapid post-treatment expansion, then contraction, generally preceding radiologic response, marked tumor-resident clones.

Concerning this clone itself: Its cognate antigen is unknown.

Using immunoSEQ multiplex PCR, the repertoire was profiled, and TCRdb retains in-frame clones only, with some absent. This table holds about 15,000 clones, 86% found once. The TCR was taken from an adult with mismatch repair-deficient cancer. The rearrangement joins TRBV5-1 to TRBJ2-1; D might be TRBD1 (6 bases). The sequencing here drew on cells cultured in vitro, taken from a patient treated with pembrolizumab. The CDR3 bases are TGCGCCAGCAGCACTCAGGGGCCCCTAAATGAGCAGTTCTTC. Translating gives CASSTQGPLNEQFF.